The clone carrying this T cell receptor beta chain was detected a few times. Its specificity is not known. Constant-region reverse primers amplified full-length variable regions, followed by semi-nested Nested Universal Primer A PCR. Via MiXCR, TCRdb re-called the 5' RACE reads, giving one row per CDR3 protein. This table holds about 34,000 distinct CDR3 sequences, roughly 25% found once. General study findings and limits: The larger cohort examined one V-J beta rearrangement, not whole repertoires. Tumor-infiltrating Treg TCR alpha and beta sequences overlapped most with tumor naive CD4+ T cells, then blood naive.

V was pared by 6 bases and J by 4 bases, with 10 bases between. Germline CDR1 reads DFQATT; CDR2 reads SNEGSKA (reference sequence). CDR3 size: 12 residues. Purified naive CD4+ T cells were depleted of CD25+ Tregs. The specimen sequenced was naive CD4+ T cells sorted from a lymph node. Subset indicated: naive CD4+ T cells, CD4+CD45RA+CD25-. The receptor's source is a female donor with breast cancer. This chain links TRBV20-1 with TRBJ2-1; D not resolved. For the CDR3, the DNA is TGCAGTGCCACACAAGATTACAATGAGCAGTTCTTC. Protein product: CSATQDYNEQFF.